The 4 T cell receptor beta chains below come from one sample, sequenced in a study of sequential checkpoint blockade in melanoma. The table came from immunoSEQ multiplex PCR; TCRdb's copy has only in-frame clones and leaves some out. Among about 18,000 clones listed, less than 30% were seen once. Treatment noted: randomized to nivolumab then ipilimumab (arm A) or the reverse (arm B). The source material was tumor tissue (inferred from file names), sampled from a patient given nivolumab and ipilimumab in sequence. The receptors were gathered from a human donor with melanoma.

The chain is built from TRBV6-8 and TRBJ1-3; D gene ambiguous. Germline loops: CDR1 MNHGY, CDR2 SAAAGT. V lost 6 bases and J lost 0, with 6 bases in between. The length of the CDR3 is 13 residues. The DNA of the CDR3 is TGTGCCAGCAGCGTGAGCTCTGGAAACACCATATATTTT. Protein product: CASSVSSGNTIYF.

The gene calls are TRBV6-8 and TRBJ1-1, with 8 bases fitting TRBD1. Germline V gene lookup returns CDR1 MNHGY and CDR2 SAAAGT. The CDR3 consists of 17 residues. The J segment lost 2 bases and the V segment lost 0 bases, leaving 8 bases of the junction unmatched. The chain's CDR3 is CASSYSQRDRINTEAFF. The DNA for the CDR3 is TGTGCCAGCAGTTACTCACAAAGGGACAGGATAAACACTGAAGCTTTCTTT.

V and J are TRBV12-5 and TRBJ2-2; D is unclear. The germline gives CDR1 LGHNT, CDR2 FRNRAP. The CDR3 length is 16 residues. CDR3 protein: CASARSVGSNTGELFF. In DNA form, the CDR3 reads TGTGCCAGCGCTCGTTCGGTCGGCTCGAACACCGGGGAGCTGTTTTTT.

This clone was detected only a few times. This rearrangement joins TRBV7-4 to TRBJ1-4; a possible D gene is TRBD1 (5 bases). V dropped 5 bases and J dropped 6 bases, with 10 bases sitting between them. Germline CDR1 reads SGHVT; CDR2 reads SQSDAQ. The CDR3 runs to 13 residues. The CDR3 region has the DNA TGTGCCAGCAGCGAGACAGCGGATGAAAAACTGTTTTTT. Protein sequence: CASSETADEKLFF.